A single TCR beta chain is shown here with its context. The antigen it binds to is not known. No much larger clone is present one base from it, and per-base qualities are unavailable. This record comes from a study of CD8+ T cells in alopecia areata (dated by TCRdb to the late 2010s). For context, the study as a whole: The treated patients, all with moderate-to-severe alopecia areata, were enrolled in an open-label pilot trial of oral tofacitinib given at 5 to 10 mg twice daily. Scalp tissue and sorted CD4+ and CD8+ peripheral blood T cells from patchy and totalis/universalis alopecia areata patients and from healthy controls were covered by human TCRbeta sequencing. RNA was obtained with the PAXgene miRNA kit for fixed scalp, the miRNeasy kit for PBMCs, and the RNeasy kit for mouse skin. TCRbeta CDR3 regions were amplified by immunoSEQ multiplex PCR with 35 Vbeta forward and 13 Jbeta reverse primers. The SALT score, which quantifies the percentage of affected scalp surface area, was used to measure disease severity in treated patients. Patients on tofacitinib were biopsied at baseline and after 4 and 24 weeks of treatment, and several of the patients also had a later scalp biopsy. Clonality in the scalp was compared among normal scalp (n=4), patchy alopecia areata scalp (n=8), and alopecia totalis/universalis scalp (n=8). High-throughput TCRbeta sequencing was used to examine T cell clonal expansion in alopecia areata in both the C3H/HeJ mouse model and human patients. Patients received tofacitinib for 6 to 18 months and were then followed off drug for 6 months to check for delayed response and recurrence. Broad study findings and their caveats: Scalp clonality and the number of expanded CD8+ clones among the top 100 scalp clones were significantly decreased by tofacitinib. Because the treated cohort was small and included a single nonresponder, larger studies are needed to assess links between baseline CD8+ expansion and response. TCR sequences shared between patients were less clear than in mice, possibly partly because of HLA diversity in the patient population. During tofacitinib treatment, many expanded lesional clones remained in scalp and blood, and this persistence may partly explain relapse after treatment is stopped. Resident alphabeta T cells in normal human skin are also sequenced, complicating scalp TCR repertoire analysis, unlike mouse skin dominated by gammadelta T cells. Higher clonality and more expanded CD8+ clones were observed in lesional scalp than in normal scalp, particularly in alopecia totalis/universalis, a finding suggestive of antigenic drive.

The sample's time point label, in plain terms: less than five weeks on oral tofacitinib. The sample's treatment or condition label, decoded: oral pan-JAK inhibitor, 5-10 mg twice daily. Lesional scalp punch biopsies and peripheral blood were obtained from alopecia areata patients. PBMCs were separated by density centrifugation and stained for CD3, CD4 and CD8, after which CD4+ and CD8+ T cells were sorted on a FACSAria. There are 15 amino acids in the CDR3, from cysteine to phenylalanine inclusive. Only the CDR3 portion is preserved as DNA: 45 bases, with reading frame beginning at the first base. CDR1 GTSNPN and CDR2 SVGIG were looked up in the germline V gene (reference sequence). V is shortened by 3 bases, J by 2 bases, and the region joining them spans 15 bases. Receptor amplification or capture employed the immunoSEQ multiplex PCR assay. For TCR sequencing, RNA was extracted from every sample and reverse transcribed into cDNA to serve as template. First-strand cDNA was synthesized with SuperScript III using a 2:1 mix of oligo-dT and random hexamers. A synthetic immune receptor repertoire was used to measure amplification bias, and any remaining bias was corrected computationally. The original pipeline was this. After raw reads were preprocessed to remove errors, the CDR3 was defined following IMGT conventions as running from the conserved cysteine to phenylalanine. To get clonality, Shannon entropy was normalized by log2 of the number of productive unique TCRs and the result was subtracted from 1. Whether each scalp clone was CD4 or CD8 was inferred by checking scalp TCRbeta sequences against the CD4 and CD8 repertoires from sorted blood. TCRdb took this table from immuneACCESS and kept in-frame rearrangements with V and J called. Such tables lack part of the clones; where checked against another copy, unresolved V genes explain under half of the gap, and the rest is unexplained. V, J and clone size were drawn from that table, and D and trimming were deduced from the DNA. The sample includes about 190,000 clones, with more than 55% observed a single time. About 0.69% of the sample goes to the ten largest clones.

The material was CD4+ T cells sorted from blood, obtained at week 4, from a patient treated with tofacitinib. The V and J segments used are TRBV30 and TRBJ2-3; the best D guess is TRBD2, with 5 bases matching. The clonotype comes from a human donor with alopecia areata. The DNA is TGTGCCTGGAGAGCACCCCGGGGATACACAGATACGCAGTATTTT. Its translation reads: CAWRAPRGYTDTQYF.